The rows below give T cell receptor beta chains drawn from one sample of a study of T cells in localized non-small cell lung cancer. Data came from immunoSEQ multiplex PCR; TCRdb stores just in-frame clones and leaves some out. Here the sample spans roughly 34,000 clones, approximately 90% being singletons. The sample in question was peripheral blood, obtained before any cancer treatment. All receptors come from a male donor aged 60 or older with stage III lung adenocarcinoma. Both conserved end residues are part of each CDR3.

v_call cdr3_aa
TRBV29-1 CSVGTSGSTDTQYF
TRBV5-4 CASSLVARARDSPLHF
TRBV28 CASSLPTAVLGPTDEQFF
TRBV28 CASSLSGPPRNYGYTF
TRBV11-3 CASSAGAPYNEQFF
TRBV5-4 CASSFGGQGLGGELFF
TRBV19 CASSETLAPYEQYF
TRBV5-1 CASSLGRTTDTQYF
TRBV15 CATNQGRFSYNEQFF
TRBV6-5 CASSVQGAMDTQYF
TRBV6-4 CASSVTRGAADTQYF
TRBV6-6 CASRPTVSSYEQYF
TRBV18 CASSQNLADQETQYF
TRBV11-3 CASSLVSGGTSTDTQYF